Presented here are 31 T cell receptor beta chains from one specimen sequenced in a study of T cells in Graves' hyperthyroidism and ophthalmopathy. It was RNA transcripts that yielded the amplified TCR beta CDR3 regions. With the HTBI primer set, the TCR CDR3 went through a first round of RT-PCR. TCRdb passed the multiplex PCR reads through MiXCR, listing each CDR3 protein once. The sample shows fewer than 250,000 distinct CDR3 sequences, around 15% of them seen only once. Sequenced sample: blood. The receptors stem from a woman between 18 and 30 years old with Graves' ophthalmopathy.

This clonotype was recorded many times. The chain recombines TRBV7-3 with TRBJ2-5, with 10 bases matching TRBD2. The CDR3 sequence is 15 residues long. The germline V gene encodes CDR1 SGHTA and CDR2 FQGTGA. Trimming removed 3 bases from V and 5 bases from J; junction bases left unmatched: 6. The CDR3 DNA sequence: TGTGCCAGCAGCTTCAGCGGGAGGGCCGGGGAGACCCAGTACTTC. Its translation is CASSFSGRAGETQYF.

This clonotype has a count of ten or more. The V call is TRBV24-1, the J call TRBJ2-5; 9 nucleotides line up with TRBD2. Germline CDR1 is KGHDR and CDR2 is SFDVKD. V trimming: 4 bases; J trimming: 1 base; junction bases outside the gene matches: 9. The length of the CDR3 is 17 residues. For the CDR3, the DNA is TGTGCCACCAGTGACCAAAAAAAGCGGGGGGTCCAAGAGACCCAGTACTTC. As protein: CATSDQKKRGVQETQYF.

This clonotype was detected a few times. The chain combines TRBV5-1 with TRBJ1-3; TRBD1 might be the D (5 bases). V lost 7 bases and J lost 1, with 15 bases in between. Germline V lookup: CDR1 SGHRS, CDR2 YFSETQ. There are 15 residues in the CDR3. The CDR3 is CASSLGDRSGNTIYF. CDR3 DNA sequence: TGCGCCAGCTCTTTAGGGGATCGGTCTGGAAACACCATATATTTT. Filled out from reference TRBV5-1 and TRBJ1-3, the complete variable domain reads KAGVTQTPRYLIKTRGQQVTLSCSPISGHRSVSWYQQTPGQGLQFLFEYFSETQRNKGNFPGRFSGRQFSNSRSEMNVSTLELGDSALYLCASSLGDRSGNTIYFGEGSWLTVV.

This clonotype was seen at least ten times. The chain carries TRBV7-9 and TRBJ2-7; D gene ambiguous. This CDR3 has 14 amino acids. The germline V and J ends were trimmed by 5 bases and 4 bases, with 15 bases remaining between them. Germline lookup yields CDR1 SEHNR and CDR2 FQNEAQ (reference sequence). CDR3 amino acids: CASSHQESLYEQYF. The CDR3 bases are TGTGCCAGCAGCCACCAAGAGAGTCTGTACGAGCAGTACTTC.

The sample holds many counts of this clonotype. The chain combines TRBV15 with TRBJ1-1; D gene ambiguous. The CDR3 spans 16 residues. Trimming removed 3 bases from V and 4 bases from J, with 18 bases in between. Germline CDR1 and CDR2: LNHNV and YYDKDF (reference sequence). The chain's CDR3 is CATSSLRAGRSTEAFF. The DNA for the CDR3 is TGTGCCACCAGCAGTTTAAGGGCGGGTAGGAGCACTGAAGCTTTCTTT. Looking up the rest from reference TRBV15 and TRBJ1-1 gives the full variable domain: DAMVIQNPRYQVTQFGKPVTLSCSQTLNHNVMYWYQQKSSQAPKLLFHYYDKDFNNEADTPDNFQSRRPNTSFCFLDIRSPGLGDTAMYLCATSSLRAGRSTEAFFGQGTRLTVV.

This clonotype was seen at least ten times. The genes are TRBV7-8 and TRBJ2-7; TRBD2 matches at 7 bases. Germline values: CDR1 SGHVS, CDR2 FQNEAQ. Trimming removed 5 bases from V and 3 bases from J; junction bases left unmatched: 7. This CDR3 region has 14 residues. The CDR3 region has the DNA TGTGCCAGCAGCCCTACCGGGACTAACTACGAGCAGTACTTC. As protein: CASSPTGTNYEQYF.

The CDR3 DNA reads as TGCAGCGTTGAAGCGGGAGGGGGAGGGCAGTTCTTC. This gives the protein CSVEAGGGGQFF. This chain joins TRBV29-1 and TRBJ2-1; 8 nucleotides agree with TRBD2. Germline loops: CDR1 SQVTM, CDR2 ANQGSEA. The ends lost 1 base at V and 12 bases at J; junction bases unmatched: 5. The CDR3 contains 12 residues.

This clonotype was counted ten times or more. The genes are TRBV4-2 and TRBJ1-2, with D tentatively TRBD1 (6 bases). This CDR3 region has 15 residues. Germline CDR1 reads LGHNA; CDR2 reads YNFKEQ. The V gene lost 6 bases and the J gene lost 8 bases, with 22 bases spanning the gap. CDR3 amino acids: CASRIIGGTPKGYTF. In DNA form, the CDR3 reads TGTGCCAGCAGAATAATAGGTGGGACACCAAAAGGCTACACCTTC.

V gene TRBV7-2 combines with J gene TRBJ2-1; 9 positions match TRBD2. Germline V gene data show CDR1 as SGHTA and CDR2 as FQGNSA. Losses at the gene ends were 6 bases for V and 1 base for J; bases not matched to a gene: 4. This CDR3 is built from 15 residues. This CDR3 reads CASRLAGRSYNEQFF. The DNA of the CDR3 is TGTGCCAGCAGGCTAGCGGGAAGGTCCTACAATGAGCAGTTCTTC. The full variable domain, rest sourced from reference TRBV7-2 and TRBJ2-1, is GAGVSQSPSNKVTEKGKDVELRCDPISGHTALYWYRQSLGQGLEFLIYFQGNSAPDKSGLPSDRFSAERTGGSVSTLTIQRTQQEDSAVYLCASRLAGRSYNEQFFGPGTRLTVL.

This clonotype has at least ten counts. V gene TRBV12-3 or TRBV12-4 combines with J gene TRBJ1-4, with D possibly matching TRBD1 (5 bases). Trimming took 6 bases from V and 7 from J, leaving 18 bases between them. The CDR3 has 15 residues. The CDR3 spells CASRMTGTKGEKLFF. The CDR3, as DNA: TGTGCCAGCAGGATGACCGGGACTAAGGGTGAAAAACTGTTTTTT.

This clonotype has ten or more counts. The chain uses TRBV28 and TRBJ2-7, with D possibly TRBD1 on 5 matching bases. The CDR3 runs to 15 residues. Trimming left V 5 bases short and J 4 bases short, with 18 bases between. Germline V gives CDR1 MDHEN, CDR2 SYDVKM. The CDR3 reads CASSPGQGVKYEQYF. In DNA form, the CDR3 reads TGTGCCAGCAGTCCGGGCCAGGGCGTAAAGTACGAGCAGTACTTC.

This clonotype was counted at least ten times. V and J are TRBV28 and TRBJ1-5; a possible D gene is TRBD1 (5 bases). From germline, CDR1 is MDHEN and CDR2 SYDVKM. V shed 2 bases and J shed 3 bases, with 14 bases lying between them. CDR3 length equals 16 residues. The DNA of the CDR3 is TGTGCCAGCAGTTTAGAGAGAAGGGGAGCCAATCAGCCCCAGCATTTT. As protein: CASSLERRGANQPQHF.

This clonotype was found many times. The chain links TRBV11-3 to TRBJ2-1, with D perhaps matching TRBD2 (6 bases). Germline CDR1 and CDR2: SGHNT and YENEEA. V was clipped by 1 base and J by 9 bases, with 13 bases between them. This CDR3 region has 14 residues. Written as DNA, the CDR3 is TGTGCCAGCAGCTTAGCGGCGGGGTCGGGTGAGCAGTTCTTC. This gives the protein CASSLAAGSGEQFF. The entire variable domain, with the rest obtained from reference TRBV11-3 and TRBJ2-1, is as follows: EAGVVQSPRYKIIEKKQPVAFWCNPISGHNTLYWYLQNLGQGPELLIRYENEEAVDDSQLPKDRFSAERLKGVDSTLKIQPAELGDSAVYLCASSLAAGSGEQFFGPGTRLTVL.

This clonotype was seen many times. The chain uses TRBV5-5 and TRBJ2-3; 8 positions match TRBD2. This CDR3 is built from 15 residues. V shed 1 base, J shed 3 bases, and the junction held 4 bases outside the gene matches. Germline V lookup: CDR1 SGHKS, CDR2 YYEKEE (reference sequence). The CDR3 nucleotides are TGTGCCAGCAGCTTGTGGCTAGCGGGTACAGATACGCAGTATTTT. This gives the protein CASSLWLAGTDTQYF.

This clonotype was detected many times. The chain has TRBV20-1 and TRBJ2-1; 10 bases map to TRBD2. Germline loops: CDR1 DFQATT, CDR2 SNEGSKA (reference sequence). The CDR3 covers 15 residues. With V trimmed by 5 bases and J by 8 bases, 12 bases remained unmatched. The CDR3 reads CSAVTGTSESDEQFF. CDR3 nucleotide sequence: TGCAGTGCTGTGACCGGGACTAGCGAGTCCGATGAGCAGTTCTTC.

This clonotype has ten or more counts. The J gene is TRBJ2-7, the V gene TRBV7-2; 11 bases agree with TRBD2. This CDR3 has 13 residues. After removal of 3 bases from V and 6 bases from J, the junction contained 1 base not matched to a gene. CDR1 is SGHTA, CDR2 FQGNSA, per germline. The CDR3 coding sequence is TGTGCCAGCAGCTTTGGACTAGCGGGCGAGCAGTACTTC. The encoded protein is CASSFGLAGEQYF. Complete variable domain (other parts from reference TRBV7-2 and TRBJ2-7): GAGVSQSPSNKVTEKGKDVELRCDPISGHTALYWYRQSLGQGLEFLIYFQGNSAPDKSGLPSDRFSAERTGGSVSTLTIQRTQQEDSAVYLCASSFGLAGEQYFGPGTRLTVT.

This clonotype appeared many times. This chain links TRBV6-5 with TRBJ1-6, with D tentatively TRBD1 (5 bases). The germline CDR1 and CDR2 sequences are MNHEY and SVGAGI. There are 14 residues in the CDR3. V lost 0 bases to trimming and J lost 9 bases, with 9 bases between them. For the CDR3, the DNA is TGTGCCAGCAGTTACTCAGGGGTTGTTTCACCCCTCCACTTT. It is translated as CASSYSGVVSPLHF.

This clonotype showed up just a few times. The rearrangement links TRBV2 to TRBJ2-6; D perhaps matches TRBD1 (6 bases). The CDR3 loop spans 17 amino acids. Germline CDR1 reads SNHLY; CDR2 reads FYNNEI. V lost 6 bases and J 0 bases, leaving 15 bases between the germline ends. CDR3 DNA: TGTGCCAGCAGGGAGACAGGTTGGGGCTCTGGGGCCAACGTCCTGACTTTC. It encodes CASRETGWGSGANVLTF.

The table lists this clonotype with many counts. The V gene is TRBV12-3 or TRBV12-4, the J gene TRBJ2-6; 10 bases are shared with TRBD1. The CDR3 is 20 residues long. Trimming took 6 bases from V and 1 from J; bases not matched to a gene: 15. CDR3 region: CASRHRDRGLVRSGANVLTF. As DNA, the CDR3 is TGTGCCAGCAGACACCGGGACAGGGGCCTTGTGCGATCTGGGGCCAACGTCCTGACTTTC.

This clonotype was recorded many times. This chain connects TRBV6-1 to TRBJ1-4; tentatively, D is TRBD1 (5 bases). Trimming removed 9 bases from V and 4 bases from J, with 15 bases in between. Germline V gene sequence: CDR1 MNHNS, CDR2 SASEGT. The length of the CDR3 is 14 residues. The CDR3 here is CASPAGLNNEKLFF. In DNA form, the CDR3 reads TGTGCCAGTCCAGCGGGACTGAATAATGAAAAACTGTTTTTT.

This clonotype was picked up many times. The chain combines TRBV10-1 with TRBJ2-3; 7 bases match TRBD2. The V gene end was trimmed by 5 bases and the J gene end by 0 bases; junction bases not matched to a gene: 8. CDR3 length equals 16 residues. CDR1 is WNHNN, CDR2 SYGVQD, per germline (reference sequence). CDR3 DNA: TGCGCCAGCAGTAAGGGAGGGCGGTCTAGCACAGATACGCAGTATTTT. Residues: CASSKGGRSSTDTQYF.

This clonotype was found many times. V and J are TRBV18 and TRBJ2-7, with TRBD1 identical over 8 bases. V lost 6 bases to trimming and J lost 2 bases; unmatched junction nucleotides: 9. Germline CDR1 is KGHSH and CDR2 is LQKENI. The CDR3 has 15 amino acids. CDR3 coding DNA: TGTGCCAGCTCCCCCGGGCAGGGGGCGACCTACGAGCAGTACTTC. Amino acid sequence: CASSPGQGATYEQYF.

Of note for this clonotype: A much more abundant neighbour one base away suggests this may be a read error. The chain is built from TRBV7-2 and TRBJ2-6, with 7 bases matching TRBD2. CDR1 and CDR2 from the germline V gene are SGHTA and FQGNSA. V dropped 1 base and J dropped 2; count of bases not matched to a gene: 2. The CDR3 runs to 16 residues. The CDR3 nucleotides are TGTACCAGCAGCTTAGTAACTAGCGCTGGGGCCAACGTCCTGACTTTC. Its protein product is CTSSLVTSAGANVLTF.

This clonotype was seen many times. The rearrangement uses TRBV20-1 and TRBJ2-7; D might be TRBD2 (5 bases). CDR3 length equals 13 residues. CDR1 and CDR2 (germline): DFQATT, SNEGSKA (reference sequence). The V gene lost 0 bases and the J gene lost 0 bases, with 6 bases spanning the gap. The CDR3 DNA reads TGCAGTGCTAGAGATGGGAGCTCCTACGAGCAGTACTTC. Translating gives CSARDGSSYEQYF.

This clonotype occurred many times. This chain uses TRBV27 with TRBJ2-1; D remains unclear. This CDR3 contains 13 residues. CDR1 MNHEY and CDR2 SMNVEV come from the germline V gene (reference sequence). Trimming pared 8 bases from V and 3 bases from J, leaving 11 bases between. The CDR3 reads CASQDTLYNEQFF. CDR3 nucleotides: TGTGCCAGCCAAGACACCCTCTACAATGAGCAGTTCTTC.

This clonotype occurred many times. V is TRBV3-2 and J is TRBJ1-1; the table's D call, TRBD1, has no DNA check behind it. TRBV3-2 is a recognized pseudogene. This CDR3 has 16 amino acids. Here the CDR3 reads CASSQYTSRPNTEAFF. CDR3 DNA: TGTGCCAGCAGCCAATATACGTCCCGACCGAACACTGAAGCTTTCTTT.

This clonotype came up many times. The rearrangement joins TRBV30 to TRBJ2-7; D call uncertain. This CDR3 has 13 amino acids. Per the germline V gene, CDR1 is GTSNPN and CDR2 is SVGIG (reference sequence). V was trimmed by 0 bases and J by 7 bases, leaving 13 bases between them. The CDR3, as DNA: TGTGCCTGGAGTGTACATCCCTCGGCAGAGCAGTACTTC. Its translation: CAWSVHPSAEQYF. Combining the CDR3 with reference TRBV30 and TRBJ2-7 gives the whole variable domain SQTIHQWPATLVQPVGSPLSLECTVEGTSNPNLYWYRQAAGRGLQLLFYSVGIGQISSEVPQNLSASRPQDRQFILSSKKLLLSDSGFYLCAWSVHPSAEQYFGPGTRLTVT.

This clonotype has ten or more counts. The V gene is TRBV7-2, the J gene TRBJ2-1, with 8 bases matching TRBD2. This CDR3 has 15 amino acids. The junction had 5 bases not matched to a gene; V was cut back by 1 base and J by 6 bases. CDR1 is SGHTA and CDR2 is FQGNSA in the germline V gene. DNA of the CDR3: TGTGCCAGCAGCTTAGACGGGGGGGCGGGCAATGAGCAGTTCTTC. Amino acids: CASSLDGGAGNEQFF.

This clonotype has at least ten counts. J is TRBJ2-1 and V is TRBV20-1; D tentatively fits TRBD1 or TRBD2 (5 bases each). CDR3 length: 13 amino acids. Trimming pared 3 bases from V and 9 bases from J, leaving 15 bases between. Germline V gene sequence: CDR1 DFQATT, CDR2 SNEGSKA (reference sequence). The DNA of the CDR3 is TGCAGTGCTAGCGGGCTAGGTGGGGGTGAGCAGTTCTTC. It specifies CSASGLGGGEQFF.

This clonotype was recorded once. The DNA is omitted, as the CDR3 cannot be located on it reliably, and the CDR3 follows TCRdb's listing. This rearrangement joins TRBV30 to TRBJ1-5; TRBD1 is the table's D call, not checked against the DNA. The CDR3 has 19 residues if both end residues are counted. In germline, CDR1 is GTSNPN, CDR2 SVGIG (reference sequence). The CDR3 sequence: CAWSWGEEQYFGPGQPQHF.

The rearrangement links TRBV25-1 to TRBJ2-1; perhaps TRBD1 as D (6 bases). The ends were cut back, 4 bases at V and 5 bases at J, with 12 bases in the middle. The CDR3 length is 14 residues. The germline gives CDR1 MGHDK, CDR2 SYGVNS. The CDR3 bases are TGTGCCAGCAGTGGGGCAGGGGTTCACAATGAGCAGTTCTTC. It yields the protein CASSGAGVHNEQFF.